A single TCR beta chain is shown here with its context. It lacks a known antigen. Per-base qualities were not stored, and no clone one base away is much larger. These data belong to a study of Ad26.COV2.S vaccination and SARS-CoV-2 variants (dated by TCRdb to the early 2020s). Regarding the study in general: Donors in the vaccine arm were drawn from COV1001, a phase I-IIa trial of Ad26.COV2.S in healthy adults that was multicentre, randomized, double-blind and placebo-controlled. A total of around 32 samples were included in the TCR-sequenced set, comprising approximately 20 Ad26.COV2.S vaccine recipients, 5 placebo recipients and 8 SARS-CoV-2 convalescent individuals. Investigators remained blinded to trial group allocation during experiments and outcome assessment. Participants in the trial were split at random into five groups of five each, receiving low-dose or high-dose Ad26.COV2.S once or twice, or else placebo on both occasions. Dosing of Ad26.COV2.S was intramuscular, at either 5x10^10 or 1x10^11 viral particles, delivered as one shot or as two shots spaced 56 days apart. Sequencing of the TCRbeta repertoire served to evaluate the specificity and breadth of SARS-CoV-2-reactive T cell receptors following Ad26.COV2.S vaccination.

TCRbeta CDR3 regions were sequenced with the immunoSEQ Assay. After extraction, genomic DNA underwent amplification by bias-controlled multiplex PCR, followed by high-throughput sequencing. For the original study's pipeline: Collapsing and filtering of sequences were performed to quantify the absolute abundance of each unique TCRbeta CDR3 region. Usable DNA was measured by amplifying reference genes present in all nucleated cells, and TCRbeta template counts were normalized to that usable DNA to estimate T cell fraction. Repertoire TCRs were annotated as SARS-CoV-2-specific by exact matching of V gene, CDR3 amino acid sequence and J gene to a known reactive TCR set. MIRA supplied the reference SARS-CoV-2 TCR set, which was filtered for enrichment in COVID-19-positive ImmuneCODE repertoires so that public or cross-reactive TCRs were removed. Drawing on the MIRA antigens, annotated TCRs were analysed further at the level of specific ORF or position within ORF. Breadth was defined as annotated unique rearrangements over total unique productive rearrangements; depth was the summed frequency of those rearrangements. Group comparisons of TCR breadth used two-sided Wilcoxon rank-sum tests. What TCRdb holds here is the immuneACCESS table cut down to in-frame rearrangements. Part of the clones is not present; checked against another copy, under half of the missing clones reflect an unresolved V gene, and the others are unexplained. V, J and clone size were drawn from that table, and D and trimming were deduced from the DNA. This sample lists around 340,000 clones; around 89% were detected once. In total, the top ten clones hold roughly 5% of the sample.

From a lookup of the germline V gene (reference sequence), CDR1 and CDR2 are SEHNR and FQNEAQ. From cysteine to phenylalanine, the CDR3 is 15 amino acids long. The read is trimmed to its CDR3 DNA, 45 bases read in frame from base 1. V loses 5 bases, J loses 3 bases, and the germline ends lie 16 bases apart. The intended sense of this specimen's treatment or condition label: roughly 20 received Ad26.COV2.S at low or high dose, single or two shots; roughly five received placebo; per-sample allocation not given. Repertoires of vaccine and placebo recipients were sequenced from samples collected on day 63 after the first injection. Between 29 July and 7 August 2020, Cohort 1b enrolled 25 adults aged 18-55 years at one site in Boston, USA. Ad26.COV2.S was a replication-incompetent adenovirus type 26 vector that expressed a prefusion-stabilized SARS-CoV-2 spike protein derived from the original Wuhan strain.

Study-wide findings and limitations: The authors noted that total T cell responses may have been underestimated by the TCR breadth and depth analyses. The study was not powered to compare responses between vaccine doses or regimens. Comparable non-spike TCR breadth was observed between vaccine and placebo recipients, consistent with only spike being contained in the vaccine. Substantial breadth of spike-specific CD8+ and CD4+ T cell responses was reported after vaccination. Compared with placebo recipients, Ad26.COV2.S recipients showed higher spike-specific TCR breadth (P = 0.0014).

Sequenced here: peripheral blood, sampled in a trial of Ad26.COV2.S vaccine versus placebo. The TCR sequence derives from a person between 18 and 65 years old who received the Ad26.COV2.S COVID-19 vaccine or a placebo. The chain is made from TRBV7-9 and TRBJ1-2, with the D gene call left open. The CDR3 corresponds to CASSPGFPRDYGYTF. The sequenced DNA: TGTGCCAGCAGCCCCGGATTCCCTCGAGACTATGGCTACACCTTC. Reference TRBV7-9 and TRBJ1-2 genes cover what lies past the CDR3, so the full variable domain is DTGVSQNPRHKITKRGQNVTFRCDPISEHNRLYWYRQTLGQGPEFLTYFQNEAQLEKSRLLSDRFSAERPKGSFSTLEIQRTEQGDSAMYLCASSPGFPRDYGYTFGSGTRLTVV.